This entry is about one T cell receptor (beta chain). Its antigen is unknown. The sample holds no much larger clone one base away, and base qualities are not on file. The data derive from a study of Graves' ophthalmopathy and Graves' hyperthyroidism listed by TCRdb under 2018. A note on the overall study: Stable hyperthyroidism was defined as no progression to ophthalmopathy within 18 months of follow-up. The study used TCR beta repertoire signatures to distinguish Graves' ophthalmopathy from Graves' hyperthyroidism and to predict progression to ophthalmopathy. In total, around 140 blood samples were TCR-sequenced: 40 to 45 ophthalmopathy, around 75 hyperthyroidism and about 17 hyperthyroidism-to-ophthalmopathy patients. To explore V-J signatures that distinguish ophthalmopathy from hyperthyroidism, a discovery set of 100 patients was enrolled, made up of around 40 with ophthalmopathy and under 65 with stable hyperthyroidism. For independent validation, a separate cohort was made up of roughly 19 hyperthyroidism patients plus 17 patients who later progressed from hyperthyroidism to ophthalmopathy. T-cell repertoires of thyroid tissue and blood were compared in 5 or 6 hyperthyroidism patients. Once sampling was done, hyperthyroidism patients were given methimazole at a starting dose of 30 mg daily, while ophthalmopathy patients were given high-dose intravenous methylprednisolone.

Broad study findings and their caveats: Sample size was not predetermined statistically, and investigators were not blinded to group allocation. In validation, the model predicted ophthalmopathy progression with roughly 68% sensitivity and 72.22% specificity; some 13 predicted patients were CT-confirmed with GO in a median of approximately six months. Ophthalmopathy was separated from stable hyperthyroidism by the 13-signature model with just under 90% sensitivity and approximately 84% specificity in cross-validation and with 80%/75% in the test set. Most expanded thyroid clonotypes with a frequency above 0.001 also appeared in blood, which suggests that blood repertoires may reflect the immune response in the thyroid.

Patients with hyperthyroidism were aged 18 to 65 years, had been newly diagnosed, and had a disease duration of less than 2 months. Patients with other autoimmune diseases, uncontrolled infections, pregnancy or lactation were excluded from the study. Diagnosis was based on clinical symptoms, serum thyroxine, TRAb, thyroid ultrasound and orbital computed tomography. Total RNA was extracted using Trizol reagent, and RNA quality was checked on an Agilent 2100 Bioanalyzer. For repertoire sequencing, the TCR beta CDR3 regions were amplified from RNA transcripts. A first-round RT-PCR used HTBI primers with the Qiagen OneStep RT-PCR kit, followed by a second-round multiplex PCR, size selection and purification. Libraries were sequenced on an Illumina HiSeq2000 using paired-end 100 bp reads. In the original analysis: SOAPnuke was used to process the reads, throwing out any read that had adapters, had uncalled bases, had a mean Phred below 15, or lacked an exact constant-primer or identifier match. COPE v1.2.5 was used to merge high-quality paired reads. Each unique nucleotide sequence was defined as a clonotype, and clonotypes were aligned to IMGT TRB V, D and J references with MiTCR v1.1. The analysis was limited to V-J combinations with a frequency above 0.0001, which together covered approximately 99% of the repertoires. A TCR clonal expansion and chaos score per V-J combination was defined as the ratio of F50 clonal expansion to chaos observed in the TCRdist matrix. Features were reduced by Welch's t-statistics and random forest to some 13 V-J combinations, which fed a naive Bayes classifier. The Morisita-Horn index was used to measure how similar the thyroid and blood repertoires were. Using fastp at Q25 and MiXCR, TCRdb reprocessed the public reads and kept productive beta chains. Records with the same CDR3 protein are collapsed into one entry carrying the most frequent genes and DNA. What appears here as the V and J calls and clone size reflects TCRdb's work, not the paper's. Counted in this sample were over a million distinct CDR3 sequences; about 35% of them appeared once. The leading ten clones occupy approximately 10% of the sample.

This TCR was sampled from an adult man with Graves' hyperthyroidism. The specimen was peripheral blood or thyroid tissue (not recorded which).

The nucleotide sequence reads as follows: TGTGCCAGTGCCGTCGGGGGGCAATACACCGGGGGGGGCAGCAATCAGCCCCAGCATTTT. Translation gives CASAVGGQYTGGGSNQPQHF. The chain is encoded by TRBV7-7 joined to TRBJ1-5, and possibly TRBD1, on 6 matching bases. V is clipped by 9 bases and J by 1 base, and the sequence between their germline boundaries is 31 bases long. Reading the germline V gene (reference sequence) gives CDR1 SSHAT and CDR2 FNYEAQ. Taken from cysteine to phenylalanine, the CDR3 has 20 residues. The sequence is cut down to CDR3 DNA, 60 bases in frame from base 1.